Each of the 25 T cell receptor beta chains below was sequenced from the same sample in a study of PD-L1 blockade in urothelial cancer. As for time point: peripheral blood 6 weeks after treatment start. The table came from immunoSEQ multiplex PCR; TCRdb's copy has only in-frame clones and leaves some out. The sample lists around 49,000 clones, about four fifths occurring once. The sequences come from PBMCs, collected around atezolizumab (anti-PD-L1) treatment. The receptors here all came from a man aged 55 to 69 with urothelial cancer.

The CDR3 DNA follows: TGCGCCAGCAGCCAAGAAGCCTTAAGCGATCAGCCCCAGCATTTT. Translated, it gives CASSQEALSDQPQHF. The gene calls are TRBV4-3 and TRBJ1-5; D gene ambiguous. Between the trimmed V and J ends, which lost 0 bases and 5 bases, there was a span of 11 bases. The CDR3 is 15 residues long. Germline V gene lookup returns CDR1 LGHNA and CDR2 YSLEER.

The CDR3 here is CASNPAGNTEAFF. CDR3 sequence (DNA): TGTGCCAGCAATCCGGCAGGGAACACTGAAGCTTTCTTT. The chain joins TRBV2 to TRBJ1-1; D gene uncertain. From germline, CDR1 is SNHLY and CDR2 FYNNEI. The ends were cut back, 7 bases at V and 1 base at J, with 10 bases in the middle. This CDR3 has 13 residues.

The V call is TRBV28, the J call TRBJ2-2; D may be TRBD2 (6 bases). The V and J ends lost 6 bases and 5 bases respectively, with 16 bases between them. CDR1 MDHEN and CDR2 SYDVKM come from the germline V gene. This CDR3 is built from 15 residues. The CDR3 protein is CASSLTSPGTGELFF. CDR3 sequence (DNA): TGTGCCAGCAGCCTGACTAGTCCCGGGACCGGGGAGCTGTTTTTT.

The chain is built from TRBV7-9 and TRBJ2-3, with TRBD1 as a possible D gene (6 bases). This CDR3 region has 16 residues. Trimming pared 1 base from V and 2 bases from J, leaving 13 bases between. Germline V lookup: CDR1 SEHNR, CDR2 FQNEAQ (reference sequence). The CDR3 spells CASSLDSWGPTDTQYF. The CDR3 coding sequence is TGTGCCAGCAGCTTAGATTCGTGGGGGCCCACAGATACGCAGTATTTT.

This clone was observed a handful of times. This chain connects TRBV28 to TRBJ2-7; 7 nucleotides line up with TRBD1. J gave up 2 bases and V 6 bases, and 4 bases lay outside the gene matches. CDR3 length equals 13 residues. CDR1 is MDHEN, CDR2 SYDVKM, per germline. CDR3 DNA: TGTGCCAGCAGCCCCAGGGGGACCTACGAGCAGTACTTC. This codes for CASSPRGTYEQYF. The full variable domain, completed using reference TRBV28 and TRBJ2-7, is DVKVTQSSRYLVKRTGEKVFLECVQDMDHENMFWYRQDPGLGLRLIYFSYDVKMKEKGDIPEGYSVSREKKERFSLILESASTNQTSMYLCASSPRGTYEQYFGPGTRLTVT.

This chain uses TRBV10-1 with TRBJ1-2; tentatively, D is TRBD1 (6 bases). The germline V gene has CDR1 WNHNN and CDR2 SYGVQD (reference sequence). V lost 8 bases and J lost 8, with 12 bases in between. The length of the CDR3 is 11 residues. The CDR3: CASQGLGGYTF. The DNA for the CDR3 is TGCGCCAGCCAGGGGCTCGGGGGCTACACCTTC.

V is TRBV19 and J is TRBJ1-5, with 7 bases matching TRBD1. V lost 6 bases and J lost 0; bases outside the gene matches: 5. From germline, CDR1 is LNHDA and CDR2 SQIVND (reference sequence). This CDR3 has 15 amino acids. The CDR3 DNA reads as TGTGCCAGTAGGCCACAGGGGTATAGCAATCAGCCCCAGCATTTT. Its protein is CASRPQGYSNQPQHF.

The chain recombines TRBV6-5 with TRBJ1-2; 9 bases agree with TRBD1. CDR3 length: 15 amino acids. The V gene end was trimmed by 2 bases and the J gene end by 8 bases; junction bases not matched to a gene: 9. The V gene's germline CDR1 is MNHEY and CDR2 SVGAGI. The CDR3 DNA reads as TGTGCCAGCAGTTACCTCTCGGACAGGGGAGAGGGCTACACCTTC. It codes for CASSYLSDRGEGYTF.

The chain couples TRBV11-2 to TRBJ2-7; D is possibly TRBD2 (5 bases). The CDR3 runs to 16 residues. With 0 bases removed from V and 0 bases from J, the gap between germline ends came to 12 bases. Germline V gene lookup returns CDR1 SGHAT and CDR2 FQNNGV. This chain's CDR3 is CASSLEGSVSSYEQYF. The CDR3 region has the DNA TGTGCCAGCAGCTTAGAGGGGAGTGTTAGCTCCTACGAGCAGTACTTC.

The gene calls are TRBV5-6 and TRBJ1-2; tentative D call: TRBD1 (6 bases). Trimming cost V 0 bases and J 6 bases, with 9 bases left between them. CDR1 is SGHDT, CDR2 YYEEEE, per germline. The CDR3 contains 13 residues. The CDR3 nucleotides read TGTGCCAGCAGCTTGGTCAGGGGTAATGGCTACACCTTC. This sequence encodes CASSLVRGNGYTF.

V is TRBV29-1 and J is TRBJ2-3; 7 bases map to TRBD2. CDR3 length: 15 residues. The germline CDR1 and CDR2 sequences are SQVTM and ANQGSEA. The V gene end was trimmed by 4 bases and the J gene end by 2 bases; junction bases not matched to a gene: 9. CDR3 DNA sequence: TGCAGCGTTGGGGTAAGCGGGGTAACCACAGATACGCAGTATTTT. This sequence encodes CSVGVSGVTTDTQYF.

This chain connects TRBV7-2 to TRBJ2-7, with D possibly being TRBD2 (5 bases). Trimming left V 1 base short and J 1 base short, with 8 bases between. The CDR3 is made up of 14 amino acids. Germline lookup yields CDR1 SGHTA and CDR2 FQGNSA. The CDR3 nucleotides read TGTGCCAGCAGCTTAGGAGGGCTTTCCTACGAGCAGTACTTC. Translated: CASSLGGLSYEQYF.

The chain employs TRBV18 and TRBJ1-1, with 9 bases lining up with TRBD1. Trimming at V came to 1 base and at J to 1 base, leaving 4 bases not matched to a gene. This CDR3 has 16 amino acids. Germline CDR1 reads KGHSH; CDR2 reads LQKENI. The CDR3 reads CASSPLRTGENTEAFF. CDR3 bases: TGTGCCAGCTCACCACTACGGACAGGGGAGAACACTGAAGCTTTCTTT.

The chain combines TRBV27 with TRBJ1-1, with 9 bases lining up with TRBD1. Germline lookup yields CDR1 MNHEY and CDR2 SMNVEV (reference sequence). This CDR3 spans 12 amino acids. The V gene end was trimmed by 10 bases and the J gene end by 3 bases; junction bases not matched to a gene: 3. The CDR3 spells CATGTGYTEAFF. For the CDR3, the DNA is TGTGCCACCGGGACAGGGTACACTGAAGCTTTCTTT.

This clone showed up just once. The chain combines TRBV29-1 with TRBJ2-5, with 10 bases matching TRBD2. The CDR3 spans 11 residues. Germline CDR1 SQVTM, CDR2 ANQGSEA. After removal of 7 bases from V and 4 bases from J, the junction contained 0 bases not matched to a gene. Here the CDR3 reads CSGLAGETQYF. The DNA for the CDR3 is TGCAGCGGACTAGCGGGAGAGACCCAGTACTTC.

The chain combines TRBV27 with TRBJ1-1; D is unclear. The ends were cut back, 5 bases at V and 5 bases at J, with 12 bases in the middle. The CDR3 contains 13 residues. From germline, CDR1 is MNHEY and CDR2 SMNVEV (reference sequence). CDR3 region: CASSLYQRTEAFF. CDR3 sequence (DNA): TGTGCCAGCAGTCTATACCAACGGACTGAAGCTTTCTTT.

This clone was observed a single time. The rearrangement joins TRBV5-1 to TRBJ1-1, with D possibly matching TRBD1 (5 bases). Trimming stripped 4 bases from V and 11 bases from J, with 18 bases between. The CDR3 length is 13 residues. CDR1 and CDR2 (germline): SGHRS, YFSETQ. The CDR3 region has the DNA TGCGCCAGCAGCCCCGGAGGGGAGGGATGGGCTTTCTTT. Translating gives CASSPGGEGWAFF.

The CDR3 reads CASSPGGGQETQYF. The DNA of the CDR3 is TGCGCCAGCAGCCCCGGCGGAGGCCAAGAGACCCAGTACTTC. The genes are TRBV4-1 and TRBJ2-5; the D gene is possibly TRBD2 (5 bases). This CDR3 is built from 14 residues. Trimming stripped 4 bases from V and 1 base from J, with 10 bases between. The germline gives CDR1 MGHRA, CDR2 YSYEKL.

V and J are TRBV27 and TRBJ2-2; a possible D gene is TRBD2 (6 bases). Germline V gene data show CDR1 as MNHEY and CDR2 as SMNVEV (reference sequence). This CDR3 is 15 amino acids long. V lost 3 bases to trimming and J lost 2 bases, with 10 bases between them. The CDR3 reads CASSFSGTNTGELFF. The CDR3 DNA is TGTGCCAGCAGTTTCTCAGGGACTAACACCGGGGAGCTGTTTTTT.

This clone was recorded a few times. V and J are TRBV11-2 and TRBJ2-7; 7 nucleotides align to TRBD2. The CDR3 runs to 14 residues. CDR1 and CDR2 (germline): SGHAT, FQNNGV. V lost 5 bases and J lost 4; bases outside the gene matches: 8. Here the CDR3 DNA reads TGTGCCAGCAGCCCCGGGACTATACGGTACGAGCAGTACTTC. Translated: CASSPGTIRYEQYF.

The rearrangement joins TRBV9 to TRBJ2-5; 7 positions match TRBD1. The CDR3 runs 15 residues. Germline V gene sequence: CDR1 SGDLS, CDR2 YYNGEE. Trimming at V came to 4 bases and at J to 1 base, leaving 7 bases not matched to a gene. CDR3 region: CASSSRTGPQETQYF. The CDR3 DNA sequence: TGTGCCAGCAGCTCCCGGACAGGACCCCAAGAGACCCAGTACTTC.

V usage is TRBV6-1 and J usage is TRBJ1-1, with 7 positions matching TRBD1. The V gene's germline CDR1 is MNHNS and CDR2 SASEGT. The CDR3 is 14 residues long. Trimming removed 1 base from V and 1 base from J; junction bases left unmatched: 0. CDR3: CASSEGQGNTEAFF. CDR3 sequence (DNA): TGTGCCAGCAGTGAAGGACAGGGGAACACTGAAGCTTTCTTT.

CDR3 in amino acids: CASSANREGSPLHF. DNA for the CDR3: TGTGCCAGCAGTGCCAACAGGGAGGGCTCACCCCTCCACTTT. The chain joins TRBV27 to TRBJ1-6; D possibly corresponds to TRBD1 (6 bases). V was cut by 5 bases and J by 10 bases, with 15 bases left in between. The germline CDR1 and CDR2 sequences are MNHEY and SMNVEV (reference sequence). The CDR3 totals 14 residues.

This clone was picked up a small number of times. The V call is TRBV29-1, the J call TRBJ2-5, with 7 bases fitting TRBD2. This CDR3 contains 15 residues. Germline-derived CDR1 and CDR2 are SQVTM and ANQGSEA. With 6 bases clipped from V and 5 bases from J, the junction kept 15 bases outside the gene matches. CDR3 DNA: TGCAGCGTGGTCGATAGAGCGGGGAGTCGGGAGACCCAGTACTTC. It yields the protein CSVVDRAGSRETQYF.

This clone was counted once. The chain joins TRBV28 to TRBJ2-7, with 8 bases fitting TRBD2. Germline V gene lookup returns CDR1 MDHEN and CDR2 SYDVKM. The V segment lost 6 bases and the J segment 0 bases; nucleotides outside the gene matches: 16. This CDR3 is built from 18 residues. The CDR3, as DNA: TGTGCCAGCAGCAACCTGGGGGGGATAGCGGGGAGCTCCTACGAGCAGTACTTC. This gives the protein CASSNLGGIAGSSYEQYF.